This TCR beta chain stems from a study of post-analysis software for immune sequencing data. Findings and limits, study-wide: Patients with multiple sclerosis recorded significantly lower normalized Chao1 diversity than controls, the study found. With TRBV5-6, TRBV5-1 and TRBV20-1 included, about 5 TRBV segments were more frequent in patients than in controls.

Carried by the TCR beta cDNA libraries were unique molecular identifiers. TCRdb fed the PCR reads into MiXCR, producing one record per CDR3 protein. The repertoire holds some 690,000 distinct CDR3 sequences, over 45% seen once, with over 9% in the top ten. With respect to this clonotype: The antigen remains unidentified.

CDR3 length: 12 amino acids. Trimming removed 8 bases from V and 2 bases from J, with 8 bases in between. CDR1 is MNHEY, CDR2 SVGAGI, per germline. This chain connects TRBV6-5 to TRBJ2-3; D gene ambiguous. Sequencing was performed on blood. The TCR sequence derives from a girl aged 2-10 years with multiple sclerosis. The CDR3 loop is CASVGVTDTQYF. The CDR3 bases are TGTGCCAGCGTGGGCGTCACAGATACGCAGTATTTT.